The sequence of this TCR beta chain was determined in a study of blood T cells in healthy people across ages. A sample-barcoded 5' primer and a J-beta primer mix were used in a second PCR of roughly 6 to 11 cycles. TCRdb reanalysed the 5' RACE reads using MiXCR and keeps one entry per CDR3 protein. Of more than 1 million distinct CDR3 sequences listed, over 35% are singletons. This clonotype was found a few times. V was pared by 2 bases and J by 7 bases, with 24 bases between. This CDR3 has 16 residues. Germline-derived CDR1 and CDR2 are DFQATT and SNEGSKA (reference sequence). Sequenced input: blood. V gene TRBV20-1 combines with J gene TRBJ2-7, with TRBD1 as a possible D gene (6 bases). The TCR sequence derives from a woman aged 55-70 years in good health. CDR3 coding DNA: TGCAGTGCTAGATTCCTCCGGGACACTCGCTTGGGTGAGCAGTACTTC. As protein: CSARFLRDTRLGEQYF.